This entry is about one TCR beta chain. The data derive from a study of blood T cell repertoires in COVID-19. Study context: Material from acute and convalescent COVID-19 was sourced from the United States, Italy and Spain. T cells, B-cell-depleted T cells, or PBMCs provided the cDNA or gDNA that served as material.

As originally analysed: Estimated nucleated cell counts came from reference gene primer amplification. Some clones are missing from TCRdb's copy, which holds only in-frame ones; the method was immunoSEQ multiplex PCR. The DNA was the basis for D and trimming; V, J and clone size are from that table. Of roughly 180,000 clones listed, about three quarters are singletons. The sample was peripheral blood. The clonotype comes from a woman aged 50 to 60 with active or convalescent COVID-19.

CDR3 amino acids: CASRRGEGYGYTF. The CDR3 coding sequence is TGTGCCAGCAGGCGCGGGGAGGGCTATGGCTACACCTTC. This chain connects TRBV28 to TRBJ1-2; D ambiguous. The CDR3 contains 13 residues. The ends were cut back, 6 bases at V and 4 bases at J, with 12 bases in the middle. Germline V CDR1 and CDR2: MDHEN, SYDVKM.